Sequencing of this T cell receptor (beta chain) was carried out in a study of Ad26.COV2.S vaccination and SARS-CoV-2 variants. About the research overall: Intramuscular Ad26.COV2.S doses were given once or twice, 56 days apart.

V was clipped by 2 bases and J by 5 bases; unmatched bases: 5. The CDR3 is made up of 16 amino acids. The germline V gene encodes CDR1 MGHDK and CDR2 SYGVNS. Libraries were prepared by immunoSEQ multiplex PCR; TCRdb keeps only in-frame clonotypes and omits some of them. The table records about 500,000 clones, nearly 90% of them present only once. Treatment noted: 15 to 20 received Ad26.COV2.S at low or high dose, single or two shots; about 5 received placebo; per-sample allocation not given. Material that was analyzed had been drawn on day 63 after the first vaccine or placebo injection. This person who donated was an adult of 18-55 years in Boston. The study, taken as a whole, reports: Analyses of TCR breadth and depth may have underestimated total T cell responses.

Concerning this clone itself: The antigen remains undetermined.

V and J are TRBV25-1 and TRBJ1-6; 8 bases match TRBD1. The sample in question was peripheral blood, obtained in a trial of Ad26.COV2.S vaccine versus placebo. The receptor was isolated from a person between 18 and 65 years old who received the Ad26.COV2.S COVID-19 vaccine or a placebo. The chain's CDR3 is CASSEVGTGHNSPLHF. The DNA for the CDR3 is TGTGCCAGCAGTGAAGTTGGGACAGGACATAATTCACCCCTCCACTTT.